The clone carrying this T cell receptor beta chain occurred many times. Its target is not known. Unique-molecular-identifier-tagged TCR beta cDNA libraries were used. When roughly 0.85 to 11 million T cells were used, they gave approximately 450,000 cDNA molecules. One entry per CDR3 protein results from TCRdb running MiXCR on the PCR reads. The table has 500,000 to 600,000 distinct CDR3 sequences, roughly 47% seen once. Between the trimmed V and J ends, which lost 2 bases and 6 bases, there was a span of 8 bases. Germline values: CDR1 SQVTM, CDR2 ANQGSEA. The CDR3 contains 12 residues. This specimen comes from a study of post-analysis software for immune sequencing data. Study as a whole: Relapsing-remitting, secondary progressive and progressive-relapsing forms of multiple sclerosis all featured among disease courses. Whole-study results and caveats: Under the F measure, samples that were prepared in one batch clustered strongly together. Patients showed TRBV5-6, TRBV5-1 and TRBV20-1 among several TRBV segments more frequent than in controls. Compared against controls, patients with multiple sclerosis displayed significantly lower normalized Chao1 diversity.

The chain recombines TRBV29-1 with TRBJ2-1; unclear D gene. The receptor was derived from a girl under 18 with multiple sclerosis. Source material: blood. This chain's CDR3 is CSVEKFFNEQFF. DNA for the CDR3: TGCAGCGTTGAAAAATTTTTCAATGAGCAGTTCTTC.